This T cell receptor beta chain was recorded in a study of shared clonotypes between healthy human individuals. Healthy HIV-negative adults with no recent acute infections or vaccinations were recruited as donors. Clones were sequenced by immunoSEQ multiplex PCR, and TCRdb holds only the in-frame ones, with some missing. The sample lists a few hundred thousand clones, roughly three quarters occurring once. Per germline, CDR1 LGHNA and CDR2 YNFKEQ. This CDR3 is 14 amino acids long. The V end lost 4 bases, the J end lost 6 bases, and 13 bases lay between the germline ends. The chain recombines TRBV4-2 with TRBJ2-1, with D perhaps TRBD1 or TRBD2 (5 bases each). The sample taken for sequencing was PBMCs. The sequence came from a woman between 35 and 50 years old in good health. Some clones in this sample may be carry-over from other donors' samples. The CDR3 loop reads CASSPGTPSNEQFF. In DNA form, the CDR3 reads TGTGCCAGCAGCCCCGGGACGCCTAGCAATGAGCAGTTCTTC.